This T cell receptor (beta chain) is drawn from a study of radiation and T cells in renal cell carcinoma. Study-wide findings and caveats: From baseline, blood top tumor clonotypes peaked at 2 weeks post-radiation.

The assay was immunoSEQ multiplex PCR, and TCRdb's table has in-frame clones only and misses some. The sample includes about 140,000 clones, approximately 87% of them seen just once. A remark on this clone: Its specificity is not known.

Time point defined: baseline pretreatment blood. As to treatment: 15 Gy SBRT to primary tumor, nephrectomy 4 weeks later. The starting material was blood, obtained from a patient whose treatment included radiotherapy and nephrectomy. This TCR derives from a woman between 50 and 59 years old with renal cell carcinoma.

The CDR3 loop reads CAWERDRNYEQYF. The CDR3 DNA reads as TGTGCCTGGGAACGGGACAGAAACTACGAGCAGTACTTC. V gene TRBV30 combines with J gene TRBJ2-7; 7 bases match TRBD1. CDR1 is GTSNPN and CDR2 is SVGIG in the germline V gene (reference sequence). With 5 bases clipped from V and 3 bases from J, the junction kept 7 bases outside the gene matches. This CDR3 has 13 residues. The variable domain in full, completed from reference TRBV30 and TRBJ2-7, reads SQTIHQWPATLVQPVGSPLSLECTVEGTSNPNLYWYRQAAGRGLQLLFYSVGIGQISSEVPQNLSASRPQDRQFILSSKKLLLSDSGFYLCAWERDRNYEQYFGPGTRLTVT.